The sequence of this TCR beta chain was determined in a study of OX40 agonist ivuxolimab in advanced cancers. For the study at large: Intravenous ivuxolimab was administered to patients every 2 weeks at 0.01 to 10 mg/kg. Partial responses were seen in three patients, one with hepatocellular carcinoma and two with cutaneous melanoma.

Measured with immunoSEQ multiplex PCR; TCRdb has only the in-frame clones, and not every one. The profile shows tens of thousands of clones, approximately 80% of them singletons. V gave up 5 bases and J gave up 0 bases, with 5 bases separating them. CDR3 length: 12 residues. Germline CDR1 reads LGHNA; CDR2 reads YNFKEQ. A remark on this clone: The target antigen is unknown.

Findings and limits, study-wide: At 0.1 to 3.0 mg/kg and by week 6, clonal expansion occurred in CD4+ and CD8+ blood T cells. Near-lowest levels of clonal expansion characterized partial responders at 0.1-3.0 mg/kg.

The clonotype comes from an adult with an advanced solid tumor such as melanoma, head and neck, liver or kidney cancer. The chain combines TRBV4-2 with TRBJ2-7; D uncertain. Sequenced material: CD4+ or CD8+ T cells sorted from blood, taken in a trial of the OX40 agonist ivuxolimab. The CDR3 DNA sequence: TGTGCCAGCAGCTACTACTCCTACGAGCAGTACTTC. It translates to CASSYYSYEQYF.